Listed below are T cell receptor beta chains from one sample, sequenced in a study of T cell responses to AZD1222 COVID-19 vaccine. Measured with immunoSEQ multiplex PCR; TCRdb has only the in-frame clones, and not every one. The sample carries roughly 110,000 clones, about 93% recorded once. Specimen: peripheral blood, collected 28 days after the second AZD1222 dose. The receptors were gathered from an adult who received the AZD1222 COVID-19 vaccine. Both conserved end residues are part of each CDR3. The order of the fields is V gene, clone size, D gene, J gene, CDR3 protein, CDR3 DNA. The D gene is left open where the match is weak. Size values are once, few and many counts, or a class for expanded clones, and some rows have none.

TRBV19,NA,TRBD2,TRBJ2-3,CASSREGLAGGVDTQYF,TGTGCCAGTAGTCGAGAAGGACTAGCGGGGGGTGTAGATACGCAGTATTTT
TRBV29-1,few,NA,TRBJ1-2,CSVEGGYGGPYGYTF,TGCAGCGTTGAAGGAGGCTATGGGGGCCCCTATGGCTACACCTTC
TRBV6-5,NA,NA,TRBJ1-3,CASSSRPSSGNTIYF,TGTGCCAGCAGCTCCCGACCCAGCTCTGGAAACACCATATATTTT
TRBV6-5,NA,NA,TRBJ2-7,CASSLKTGGAYEQYF,TGTGCCAGCAGCCTGAAGACAGGTGGGGCCTACGAGCAGTACTTC
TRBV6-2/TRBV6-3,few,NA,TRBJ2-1,CASSLPSVHNEQFF,TGTGCCAGCAGCCTCCCTAGCGTCCACAATGAGCAGTTCTTC
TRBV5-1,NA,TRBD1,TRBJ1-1,CASSVGTGGGTEAFF,TGCGCCAGCAGCGTAGGGACAGGAGGAGGCACTGAAGCTTTCTTT
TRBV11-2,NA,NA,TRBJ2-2,CASSPYFGGTNTGELFF,TGTGCCAGCAGCCCCTACTTTGGGGGAACGAACACCGGGGAGCTGTTTTTT
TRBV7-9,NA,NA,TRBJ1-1,CASSLERGGDTEAFF,TGTGCCAGCAGCTTAGAACGAGGGGGGGACACTGAAGCTTTCTTT
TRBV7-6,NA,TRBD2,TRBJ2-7,CASSASRSGISYEQYF,TGTGCCAGCAGCGCATCCCGGAGCGGGATCTCCTACGAGCAGTACTTC
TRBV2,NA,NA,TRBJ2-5,CASSALAGETQYF,TGTGCCAGCAGTGCGCTAGCAGGAGAGACCCAGTACTTC
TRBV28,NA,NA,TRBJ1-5,CASSRPGFNQPQHF,TGTGCCAGCAGCCGACCGGGCTTTAATCAGCCCCAGCATTTT
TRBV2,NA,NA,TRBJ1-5,CASSRHAENQPQHF,TGTGCCAGCAGTAGACATGCCGAGAATCAGCCCCAGCATTTT
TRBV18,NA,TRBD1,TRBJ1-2,CASSSTGGDGYTF,TGTGCCAGCTCATCGACAGGGGGAGATGGCTACACCTTC
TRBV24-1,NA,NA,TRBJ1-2,CATSEPSGANYGYTF,TGTGCCACCAGTGAGCCCTCAGGAGCTAACTATGGCTACACCTTC
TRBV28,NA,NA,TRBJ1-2,CASSFAVRVGYTF,TGTGCCAGCAGTTTTGCGGTACGGGTCGGCTACACCTTC
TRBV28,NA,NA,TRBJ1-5,CASSFHRAKDSSNQPQHF,TGTGCCAGCAGTTTCCACAGGGCGAAGGACTCGAGCAATCAGCCCCAGCATTTT
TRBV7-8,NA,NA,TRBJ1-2,CASSLARANYGYTF,TGTGCCAGCAGCTTAGCGAGGGCTAACTATGGCTACACCTTC
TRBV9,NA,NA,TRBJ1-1,CASSVGAGRAFF,TGTGCCAGCAGCGTAGGGGCGGGGAGAGCTTTCTTT
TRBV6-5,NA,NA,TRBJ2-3,CASSPVAEVDTQYF,TGTGCCAGCAGCCCGGTGGCTGAGGTAGATACGCAGTATTTT
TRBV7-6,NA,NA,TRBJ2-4,CASSPGEAKNIQYF,TGTGCCAGCAGCCCAGGAGAGGCCAAAAACATTCAGTACTTC
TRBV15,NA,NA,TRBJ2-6,CATSRHLSGANVLTF,TGTGCCACCAGCCGACACCTCTCTGGGGCCAACGTCCTGACTTTC
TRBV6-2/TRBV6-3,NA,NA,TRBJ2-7,CASSYPPIGSSYEQYF,TGTGCCAGCAGTTATCCCCCGATCGGGAGCTCCTACGAGCAGTACTTC
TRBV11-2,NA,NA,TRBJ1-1,CASTFRGADTEAFF,TGTGCCAGCACATTTAGGGGGGCGGACACTGAAGCTTTCTTT
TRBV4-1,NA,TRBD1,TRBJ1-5,CASSQGFETGGSQPQHF,TGCGCCAGCAGCCAAGGTTTCGAGACAGGGGGAAGTCAGCCCCAGCATTTT
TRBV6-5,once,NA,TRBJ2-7,CASSYSETVAYEQYF,TGTGCCAGCAGTTACTCGGAGACAGTAGCCTACGAGCAGTACTTC
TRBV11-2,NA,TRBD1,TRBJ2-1,CASSFSGTAKNEQFF,TGTGCCAGCAGCTTCTCCGGGACAGCCAAGAATGAGCAGTTCTTC
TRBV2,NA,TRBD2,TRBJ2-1,CASRLAGRYNEQFF,TGTGCCAGCAGACTAGCGGGGCGATACAATGAGCAGTTCTTC
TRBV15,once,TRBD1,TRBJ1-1,CATSTLTGSSTEAFF,TGTGCCACCAGCACCTTGACAGGGTCGAGCACTGAAGCTTTCTTT
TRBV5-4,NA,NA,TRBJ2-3,CASSSGTDTQYF,TGTGCCAGCAGCTCGGGGACAGATACGCAGTATTTT
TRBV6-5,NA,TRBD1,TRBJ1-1,CASSPGTENTEAFF,TGTGCCAGCAGTCCCGGGACAGAGAACACTGAAGCTTTCTTT
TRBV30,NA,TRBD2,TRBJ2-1,CAWSRLAGVEQFF,TGTGCCTGGAGTAGGCTAGCGGGAGTCGAGCAGTTCTTC
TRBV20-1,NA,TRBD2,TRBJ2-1,CSASYRTSGLSEQFF,TGCAGTGCTAGTTACAGGACTAGCGGGTTAAGTGAGCAGTTCTTC
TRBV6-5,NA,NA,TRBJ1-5,CASASGDQPQHF,TGTGCCAGCGCCTCGGGAGATCAGCCCCAGCATTTT
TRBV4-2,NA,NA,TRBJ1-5,CASSQAGGNQPQHF,TGTGCCAGCAGCCAGGCTGGTGGCAATCAGCCCCAGCATTTT
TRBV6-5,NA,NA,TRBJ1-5,CASSYERQGQPQHF,TGTGCCAGCAGTTACGAGAGGCAGGGGCAGCCCCAGCATTTT
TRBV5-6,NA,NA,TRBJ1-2,CASKQWDIFPYTF,TGTGCCAGCAAACAGTGGGACATATTCCCTTACACCTTC
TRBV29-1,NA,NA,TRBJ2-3,CSVARRTDTQYF,TGCAGCGTTGCTAGACGCACAGATACGCAGTATTTT
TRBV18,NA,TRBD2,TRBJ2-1,CASSPRTSGYNEQFF,TGTGCCAGCTCCCCCAGGACTAGCGGCTACAATGAGCAGTTCTTC
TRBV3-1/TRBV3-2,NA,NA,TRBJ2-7,CASEQGYEQYF,TGTGCCAGCGAACAGGGCTACGAGCAGTACTTC
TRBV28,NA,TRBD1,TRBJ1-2,CASSSPGTGGNGYTF,TGTGCCAGCAGTTCTCCCGGGACAGGGGGCAATGGCTACACCTTC
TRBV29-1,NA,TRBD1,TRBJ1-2,CSVESGQPRGYGYTF,TGCAGCGTTGAGTCGGGACAGCCCAGAGGCTATGGCTACACCTTC
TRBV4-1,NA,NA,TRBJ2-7,CASSQGRDGSYEQYF,TGCGCCAGCAGCCAAGGGAGAGACGGCTCCTACGAGCAGTACTTC
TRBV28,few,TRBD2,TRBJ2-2,CASSLWSLAGGPGELFF,TGTGCCAGCAGTTTATGGAGCCTAGCGGGGGGGCCCGGGGAGCTGTTTTTT
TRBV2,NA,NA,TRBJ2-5,CASTRARETQYF,TGTGCCAGCACCCGAGCCCGGGAGACCCAGTACTTC
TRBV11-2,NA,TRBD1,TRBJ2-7,CASSLAGTDLYEQYF,TGTGCCAGCAGCTTAGCCGGGACAGATTTATACGAGCAGTACTTC
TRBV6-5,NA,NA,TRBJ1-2,CASSYSREYGYTF,TGTGCCAGCAGTTACTCGAGAGAGTATGGCTACACCTTC
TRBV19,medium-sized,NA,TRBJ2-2,CASSITETGELFF,TGTGCCAGTAGTATTACGGAGACCGGGGAGCTGTTTTTT
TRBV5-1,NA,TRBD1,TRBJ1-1,CASSTRDRGTEAFF,TGCGCCAGCAGCACCCGGGACAGAGGCACTGAAGCTTTCTTT
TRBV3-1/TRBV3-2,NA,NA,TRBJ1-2,CARDRGHGYTF,TGTGCCAGAGATCGGGGACATGGCTACACCTTC
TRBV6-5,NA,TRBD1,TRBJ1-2,CASSPTGNYGYTF,TGTGCCAGCAGTCCGACAGGGAACTATGGCTACACCTTC
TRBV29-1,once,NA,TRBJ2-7,CSVKSNYEQYF,TGCAGCGTTAAATCGAACTACGAGCAGTACTTC
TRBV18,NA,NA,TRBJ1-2,CASSPPGATVLTSYGYTF,TGTGCCAGCTCACCACCGGGCGCGACAGTCCTAACTAGCTATGGCTACACCTTC
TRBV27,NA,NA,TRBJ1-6,CASSLQGLRNSPLHF,TGTGCCAGCAGTTTACAGGGTCTTCGAAATTCACCCCTCCACTTT